This T cell receptor (beta chain) appears in the sequencing data of a study of cytomegalovirus exposure and HLA in healthy donors (dated by TCRdb to the late 2010s). With regard to the full study: According to an earlier analysis of 550 to 750 of the donors, roughly 180 million T cells yielded over 100 million unique TCR beta sequences and 276 Gb of sequence data. Roughly 300 gigabases of sequencing data and tens of millions of unique TCR sequences were included in an early release covering under 650 HLA-typed donors. The study aimed to test whether signatures of past pathogen exposure could be identified by cataloging public T cell receptors. All discovery cohort repertoires had been generated on a single sequencing platform. Because of strong linkage in the cohort, a handful of DR-DQ haplotypes were treated as single units for association and clustering. Donor age, sex, ethnicity and CMV serostatus were compiled alongside the repertoire data. Rather than drawing on any new phenotypic data, the later analysis identified candidate immune exposures from TCR beta sequences and the way those sequences occurred across donors. The study used immunosequencing to profile the T cell repertoires of hundreds of subjects and linked those repertoires to cytomegalovirus serostatus. A later genetic analysis used genome-wide SNP genotypes for about three fifths of the 666 donors, treating that subset as a discovery cohort. Across some 400 genotyped donors of the cohort, an average of about 200,000 unique TCR beta nucleotide sequences per donor were sequenced, and 15% to 20% of those sequences were non-productive. HLA typing covered class I and class II loci at four-digit resolution. High-throughput TCR immunosequencing, statistical association of individual TCRs with disease status, and machine learning were combined to predict cytomegalovirus infection status. In a later analysis, previously published TCR beta repertoires from 600 to 850 donors were re-analyzed and high-resolution HLA genotyping was added so that TCR occurrence patterns could be studied. A separate validation cohort of about 110 different subjects was used in addition to the roughly 720-subject first cohort. To decide whether each TCR beta V gene segment behaved as functional or pseudogenic, an earlier analysis of some 570 of the donors relied on high-throughput TCR beta sequencing. Typing coverage differed by locus: A, B, C, DRB1 and DQB1 were typed in roughly 620-630 donors, DQA1 in about 500, DPA1 in nearly 610, and DPB1 in 450 to 490. The genetic ancestry cluster associated with self-reported Caucasian donors included 65% to 90% of the 350 to 500 genotyped donors.

The cohort consisted of some 730 healthy bone marrow donors. Cohort members were all nominally healthy when sampled, although unrecorded immune exposures were likely present. The donor was CMV seropositive and belonged to the group of some 290 seropositive cohort members. Every donor gave a peripheral blood sample, and the peripheral blood mononuclear cells from that sample were used for TCR beta sequencing. The Qiagen DNeasy Blood Extraction Kit was used to extract genomic DNA from the blood cell samples. Receptor amplification or capture employed the immunoSEQ multiplex PCR assay. For the multiplex PCR, a mixture combining 60 forward primers for TCR Vbeta segments and 13 reverse primers for TCR Jbeta segments was used. Amplification of the CDR3 region of rearranged TCR beta genes was performed with a multiplex PCR assay on genomic DNA. On the Illumina HiSeq System, the amplified TCR beta libraries were sequenced as 87-base-pair reads. On the study's bioinformatics: A later analysis counted around 72 million unique TCR beta chains across the 690 or so repertoires, and roughly 11 million of these chains were shared by at least two donors. A nearest-neighbor algorithm error-corrected the raw reads and collapsed the reads into unique sequences, merging closely related sequences to remove PCR and sequencing errors. To assign V, D and J gene segments, CDR3 sequences were aligned to IMGT reference sequences. For a sequence to be retained, a match of at least six nucleotides was required to both a V gene segment and a J gene segment. Rearrangements were called productive when the CDR3 lacked stop codons and stayed in frame with V and J; all others were non-productive. Following IMGT convention, CDR3 was defined as the stretch from the second conserved V-encoded cysteine to the conserved J-encoded phenylalanine. The earlier analysis of roughly 590 of the donors excluded sequences that lacked an unambiguous match to a single V gene segment. In an earlier analysis of some 590 of the donors, a V segment was called functional when productive rearrangements were above 56.7%, and segregating when the standard deviation between donors exceeded 5%. A statistical classification framework was built to diagnose cytomegalovirus status from the catalog of TCR beta chain sequences. In a later analysis, TCR nucleotide sequences were compared against IMGT/GENE-DB human TR gene sequences so that V and J genes could be assigned. The TCRdist pipeline was used in a later analysis to assign CDR3 sequences and most-parsimonious VDJ recombination scenarios. In a later analysis, each TCR beta chain was defined by its CDR3 amino acid sequence together with its V-gene family, and reads lacking a unique V-gene family were excluded. A later analysis removed 592 highly shared, low-generation-probability nucleotide sequences to deal with suspected cross-contamination and a sequencing artifact. For each public chain, a later analysis derived a clonal expansion index from normalized ranks of inferred template counts within each repertoire. In a later analysis, generation probabilities were computed using a VDJ recombination model fitted to out-of-frame rearrangements, and the results were checked against IGoR. In a later analysis, TCR-TCR, TCR-HLA and TCR-CMV co-occurrence was scored with hypergeometric tests, and a repertoire-size bias correction was applied to TCR pairs. A later analysis estimated false discovery rates by permuting HLA or CMV assignments 20 times. A later analysis grouped co-occurring TCRs with DBSCAN, adding TCRdist sequence similarity when clustering within HLA-allele-positive subsets. Repertoires with fewer than 30,000 or more than 120,000 public chains were left out of co-occurrence clustering, as were about five repertoires with anomalous nucleotide sharing. TCRdb provides this immuneACCESS table in a form limited to in-frame rearrangements. Some clones are lacking; in checked studies, under half of them reflect an unresolved V gene, and why the rest are absent is not known. V and J calls and clone size are given by that table; D and trimming were obtained from the DNA. The sample includes 180,000 or so clones, with roughly 9.4% observed a single time. The leading ten clones occupy over 1% of the sample.

Broader findings and caveats from the paper: Presence/absence analyses assumed roughly uniform sequencing depth across donors, an assumption that may not hold. Linkage disequilibrium might explain the correlated functional status among segregating V segments, but an unknown experimental factor could not be ruled out. It was suggested by the authors that the approach could potentially be generalized to other disease states and immunological phenotypes. V-gene and J-gene trimming of TCR beta chains was associated with a missense DCLRE1C variant in a later genetic analysis, and the association was replicated in an independent cohort. In both the original and validation cohorts, the classifier was reported to diagnose cytomegalovirus status with high specificity and sensitivity. Assigning TCR associations to individual alleles was difficult when HLA alleles, especially DR and DQ, strongly co-occurred. In an earlier analysis of about 540 of the donors, most TCR beta V segments were observed in productive rearrangements about 87% or about 30% of the time, broadly matching IMGT annotations. According to a later analysis, TCR association rates differed among HLA loci, with DRB1 alleles showing the most associated TCRs and HLA-C alleles showing the fewest. At a false discovery rate of 0.05, a later analysis linked 15,000 to 20,000 TCR beta sequences to specific HLA alleles. A group of highly shared sequence variants was considered likely to be a technical artifact of the sequencing pipeline. Compared with equally common non-associated chains, HLA-associated TCR beta chains in a later analysis were more clonally expanded and had lower generation probabilities. Immune exposure information for the cohort was limited to CMV serostatus. According to a later analysis, parvovirus B19, influenza, CMV and Epstein-Barr virus appeared linked to several top co-occurrence clusters. Because HLA typing was missing for some donors at each locus, association tests included only the typed subset. The cohort was sequenced for TCR beta chains only, and without alpha or paired-chain data the features that could be detected were limited. A later genetic analysis reported fewer N-insertions in productive TCRs among donors in an Asian-associated ancestry cluster than the roughly 650-donor mean. While some public TCRs were present in many individuals, most TCR sequences turned up only very rarely across donors. Three of the identified cytomegalovirus-associated TCR beta chains were confirmed in vitro to be specific for cytomegalovirus antigens. A further reported finding was that TCR beta sequences accurately predicted the HLA-A and HLA-B alleles for most subjects in the first cohort. A later analysis found that most CMV-associated TCR beta chains appeared HLA-restricted, with HLA associations seemingly driven largely by CMV exposure. Because the 87-base-pair reads could not distinguish some IMGT-functional V segments, including TRBV6-2 and TRBV6-3, those segments were excluded. Because counts were too low, around 18 rarely observed V segments, including chromosome 9 orphons, were left out of the earlier analysis of over 550 of the donors. In the study, some 180 TCR beta chains were listed as associated with cytomegalovirus.

This clone turned up a few times. Its antigen is currently not known. No qualities accompany the bases; no much larger clone lies one base away. The CDR3 has 16 amino acids, counting the end cysteine and phenylalanine. The retained sequence is limited to the CDR3, 48 bases, with the frame set at the first base. Cut back by 10 bases and 8 bases, the V and J ends lie 30 bases apart. Looking up the germline V gene (reference sequence) yields CDR1 LNHDA and CDR2 SQIVND. Sample: PBMCs. This clonotype was sampled from a woman younger than 45 in good health and CMV-seropositive. The chain is encoded by TRBV19 joined to TRBJ2-7; TRBD2 is perhaps the D gene, given 7 matching bases. In nucleotides, the sequence is TGTGCCACCTCTTCGTGGGAGGGATCGCTCGGGGGCCAGCAGTACTTC. Translated, this is CATSSWEGSLGGQQYF. Here the CDR3 is joined to the reference TRBV19 and TRBJ2-7 genes, and the full variable domain is: DGGITQSPKYLFRKEGQNVTLSCEQNLNHDAMYWYRQDPGQGLRLIYYSQIVNDFQKGDIAEGYSVSREKKESFPLTVTSAQKNPTAFYLCATSSWEGSLGGQQYFGPGTRLTVT.